Below are 29 T cell receptor beta chains sequenced from a single sample in a study of technical replicates of blood from several donors. Clones were read by immunoSEQ multiplex PCR, and TCRdb kept only the in-frame ones, dropping some. Of tens of thousands of clones listed, 85% to 95% are singletons. The specimen was T cells isolated from PBMCs. The origin of the receptors is a human donor in good health.

CDR3 in amino acids: CASSLVSSYEQYF. The CDR3 DNA sequence: TGTGCCAGCAGCTTAGTCTCGAGCTACGAGCAGTACTTC. This sequence joins TRBV11-2 and TRBJ2-5; D uncertain. The DNA end lines up better with TRBJ2-7; the J call may be wrong. From germline, CDR1 is SGHAT and CDR2 FQNNGV. The CDR3 is made up of 13 amino acids.

This clone has a single count. This chain uses TRBV6-6 with TRBJ2-1, with D uncertain. With 0 bases removed from V and 3 bases from J, the gap between germline ends came to 6 bases. The germline V gene has CDR1 MNHNY and CDR2 SVGAGI (reference sequence). The CDR3 length is 14 residues. This CDR3 is CASSYSSGYNEQFF. In DNA, the CDR3 is TGTGCCAGCAGTTACTCGTCGGGCTACAATGAGCAGTTCTTC.

A single count supports this clone. Other DNA sequences in this specimen translate into the identical CDR3. As DNA, the CDR3 is TGCGCCAGCAGCTCGGGACAGGGGAACACCGGGGAGCTGTTTTTT. Its protein product is CASSSGQGNTGELFF. The chain combines TRBV5-1 with TRBJ2-2, with 9 nucleotides matching TRBD1. CDR3 length: 15 residues. CDR1 is SGHRS and CDR2 is YFSETQ in the germline V gene. With 3 bases clipped from V and 1 base from J, the junction kept 1 base outside the gene matches. Based on the CDR3 plus reference TRBV5-1 and TRBJ2-2, the full variable domain is KAGVTQTPRYLIKTRGQQVTLSCSPISGHRSVSWYQQTPGQGLQFLFEYFSETQRNKGNFPGRFSGRQFSNSRSEMNVSTLELGDSALYLCASSSGQGNTGELFFGEGSRLTVL.

The chain uses TRBV11-3 and TRBJ2-7; 8 bases fit TRBD2. Trimming cost V 6 bases and J 1 base; bases outside gene matches: 5. The CDR3 is 14 residues long. Germline V gene sequence: CDR1 SGHNT, CDR2 YENEEA. The CDR3 DNA reads as TGTGCCAGCAGATTCCGCGGGGGGTCCTACGAGCAGTACTTC. The encoded protein is CASRFRGGSYEQYF. The full variable domain, its missing parts supplied by reference TRBV11-3 and TRBJ2-7, is EAGVVQSPRYKIIEKKQPVAFWCNPISGHNTLYWYLQNLGQGPELLIRYENEEAVDDSQLPKDRFSAERLKGVDSTLKIQPAELGDSAVYLCASRFRGGSYEQYFGPGTRLTVT.

The chain employs TRBV7-8 and TRBJ2-7; D is unclear. The CDR3 runs to 16 residues. Looked up from germline, CDR1 is SGHVS and CDR2 is FQNEAQ. The V gene lost 6 bases and the J gene lost 4 bases, with 22 bases spanning the gap. Written as DNA, the CDR3 is TGTGCCAGCAGAAAGGCCGTGGGTAGCTCGAGGTACGAGCAGTACTTC. This codes for CASRKAVGSSRYEQYF.

This rearrangement joins TRBV30 to TRBJ1-2; maybe TRBD1 (6 bases). Looked up from germline, CDR1 is GTSNPN and CDR2 is SVGIG (reference sequence). The V and J ends lost 5 bases and 2 bases respectively, with 12 bases between them. CDR3 size: 13 residues. The CDR3 loop reads CAWEETGNYGYTF. For the CDR3, the DNA is TGTGCCTGGGAAGAAACAGGGAACTATGGCTACACCTTC.

This chain uses TRBV10-2 with TRBJ1-5; D unclear. The CDR3 is 16 residues long. CDR1 is WSHSY, CDR2 SAAADI, per germline. V lost 6 bases, J lost 1 base, and 16 bases lay in between. CDR3 region: CASSLKDKTSNQPQHF. CDR3 DNA sequence: TGCGCCAGCAGCCTTAAAGACAAGACGAGCAATCAGCCCCAGCATTTT.

About this clone: Additional DNA sequences in this sample encode the identical CDR3. This chain uses TRBV5-6 with TRBJ2-2, with D possibly matching TRBD2 (5 bases). Germline CDR1 SGHDT, CDR2 YYEEEE. This CDR3 is built from 18 residues. The germline V and J ends were trimmed by 1 base and 1 base, with 17 bases remaining between them. The DNA for the CDR3 is TGTGCCAGCAGCTTGACGTGGGAGACGGACTTGAACACCGGGGAGCTGTTTTTT. Its protein product is CASSLTWETDLNTGELFF. Variable domain in full (rest from reference TRBV5-6 and TRBJ2-2): DAGVTQSPTHLIKTRGQQVTLRCSPKSGHDTVSWYQQALGQGPQFIFQYYEEEERQRGNFPDRFSGHQFPNYSSELNVNALLLGDSALYLCASSLTWETDLNTGELFFGEGSRLTVL.

The chain has TRBV18 and TRBJ1-2; 11 bases fit TRBD1. Looked up from germline, CDR1 is KGHSH and CDR2 is LQKENI. V dropped 5 bases and J dropped 3; count of bases not matched to a gene: 5. The CDR3 contains 15 residues. This chain's CDR3 is CASSGRTGGDYGYTF. The CDR3, as DNA: TGTGCCAGCTCAGGGAGGACAGGGGGCGACTATGGCTACACCTTC.

V is TRBV7-8 and J is TRBJ1-3; D unclear. CDR1 and CDR2 from the germline V gene are SGHVS and FQNEAQ. The CDR3 spans 18 residues. V lost 3 bases to trimming and J lost 4 bases, with 22 bases between them. CDR3 bases: TGTGCCAGCAGCTTCCGTCAGGCAGTCGGATTAAGCGGAAACACCATATATTTT. It specifies CASSFRQAVGLSGNTIYF.

This chain joins TRBV6-5 and TRBJ2-7; the match to TRBD1 covers 10 bases. V was clipped by 5 bases and J by 2 bases; unmatched bases: 3. CDR3 length equals 14 residues. Germline CDR1 is MNHEY and CDR2 is SVGAGI. CDR3 amino acids: CASSRTGGAYEQYF. For the CDR3, the DNA is TGTGCCAGCAGTCGGACAGGGGGAGCCTACGAGCAGTACTTC.

The chain recombines TRBV4-1 with TRBJ2-3, with 7 bases fitting TRBD2. The germline V gene has CDR1 MGHRA and CDR2 YSYEKL. The CDR3 spans 17 residues. V dropped 2 bases and J dropped 7; count of bases not matched to a gene: 15. The CDR3 sequence is CASSQRLDGRLANTQYF. CDR3 coding DNA: TGCGCCAGCAGCCAAAGACTTGACGGGAGGCTCGCCAATACGCAGTATTTT.

This chain uses TRBV29-1 with TRBJ2-3; TRBD2 is a possible D gene (5 bases). The CDR3 is 13 amino acids. Germline CDR1 is SQVTM and CDR2 is ANQGSEA. V lost 4 bases and J 6 bases, leaving 14 bases between the germline ends. CDR3 DNA sequence: TGCAGCGTTGTGGGAGCCCCCAGTGATACGCAGTATTTT. Translated, it gives CSVVGAPSDTQYF.

This sequence joins TRBV6-5 and TRBJ1-5, with D unclear. The CDR3 has 14 amino acids. Germline V CDR1 and CDR2: MNHEY, SVGAGI. The V gene lost 7 bases and the J gene lost 4 bases, with 14 bases spanning the gap. CDR3 sequence reads: CASTTLGSNQPQHF. In nucleotides, the CDR3 is TGTGCCAGCACTACCCTCGGGTCGAATCAGCCCCAGCATTTT.

The chain combines TRBV27 with TRBJ1-1; no clear D. Germline V CDR1 and CDR2: MNHEY, SMNVEV (reference sequence). The CDR3 has 13 residues. Trimming took 4 bases from V and 3 from J, leaving 9 bases between them. CDR3 sequence reads: CASSSHRDTEAFF. CDR3 in DNA: TGTGCCAGCAGTTCCCATAGAGACACTGAAGCTTTCTTT.

The CDR3 DNA reads as TGTGCCAGCCCCCAGGGTGCGGCAGATACGCAGTATTTT. This encodes CASPQGAADTQYF. The chain has TRBV27 and TRBJ2-3, with a tentative D call TRBD1 (5 bases). CDR1 is MNHEY and CDR2 is SMNVEV in the germline V gene (reference sequence). Trimming took off 8 bases at V and 4 bases at J, with 13 bases between the two ends. This CDR3 is 13 amino acids long.

The chain recombines TRBV5-1 with TRBJ1-5, with 9 nucleotides matching TRBD1. Trimming took 4 bases from V and 4 from J; bases not matched to a gene: 3. The CDR3 sequence is 14 residues long. Germline loops: CDR1 SGHRS, CDR2 YFSETQ. The CDR3, as DNA: TGCGCCAGCAGCCCCGGGACAGGGAATCAGCCCCAGCATTTT. It yields the protein CASSPGTGNQPQHF.

The chain is built from TRBV5-4 and TRBJ1-1; D may be TRBD1 (6 bases). The germline V gene has CDR1 SGHNT and CDR2 YYREEE (reference sequence). V was trimmed by 4 bases and J by 1 base, leaving 14 bases between them. CDR3 length equals 15 residues. Here the CDR3 reads CASSPGGQENTEAFF. Written as DNA, the CDR3 is TGTGCCAGCAGCCCGGGGGGACAAGAGAACACTGAAGCTTTCTTT.

V gene TRBV5-4 combines with J gene TRBJ1-2; the D is unclear. V lost 4 bases and J lost 1, with 14 bases in between. Germline loops: CDR1 SGHNT, CDR2 YYREEE (reference sequence). The CDR3 spans 15 residues. The CDR3 DNA follows: TGTGCCAGCAGCCACCGGGAGCACCATAACTATGGCTACACCTTC. This translates into CASSHREHHNYGYTF. The full variable domain, with the rest looked up from reference TRBV5-4 and TRBJ1-2, is ETGVTQSPTHLIKTRGQQVTLRCSSQSGHNTVSWYQQALGQGPQFIFQYYREEENGRGNFPPRFSGLQFPNYSSELNVNALELDDSALYLCASSHREHHNYGYTFGSGTRLTVV.

This chain connects TRBV6-1 to TRBJ2-1; 10 bases are a match to TRBD2. Germline V lookup: CDR1 MNHNS, CDR2 SASEGT. The V segment lost 4 bases and the J segment 1 base; nucleotides outside the gene matches: 1. CDR3 size: 15 residues. The CDR3 coding sequence is TGTGCCAGCAGTGCAGCGGGGGGGTCCTACAATGAGCAGTTCTTC. Its protein is CASSAAGGSYNEQFF.

In this sample, this clone turned up once. This chain uses TRBV7-2 with TRBJ2-7; D not resolved. CDR1 is SGHTA and CDR2 is FQGNSA in the germline V gene. The V gene lost 1 base and the J gene lost 3 bases, with 13 bases spanning the gap. The CDR3 is 15 amino acids. The CDR3, as DNA: TGTGCCAGCAGCTTAGAACTTCTAGGTAGCTACGAGCAGTACTTC. It codes for CASSLELLGSYEQYF.

The chain recombines TRBV30 with TRBJ1-2; D is unresolved. Germline lookup yields CDR1 GTSNPN and CDR2 SVGIG (reference sequence). The V and J ends lost 3 bases and 8 bases respectively, with 19 bases between them. The CDR3 has 14 residues. CDR3 sequence: CAWREPSPGLGYTF. The DNA for the CDR3 is TGTGCCTGGAGGGAACCCAGCCCGGGATTGGGCTACACCTTC.

The chain has TRBV5-1 and TRBJ1-6; 9 bases align to TRBD1. V gave up 4 bases and J gave up 9 bases; unmatched junction bases: 14. The CDR3 has 17 residues. Germline values: CDR1 SGHRS, CDR2 YFSETQ. The CDR3 loop reads CASSPLDPTGGGSPLHF. As DNA, the CDR3 is TGCGCCAGCAGCCCCCTCGATCCCACAGGGGGCGGTTCACCCCTCCACTTT.

The V gene is TRBV7-2, the J gene TRBJ2-1; D is ambiguous. Germline values: CDR1 SGHTA, CDR2 FQGNSA. The CDR3 spans 13 residues. Between the trimmed V and J ends, which lost 5 bases and 6 bases, there was a span of 11 bases. CDR3 residues: CASSISAGNEQFF. CDR3 DNA sequence: TGTGCCAGCAGCATAAGTGCCGGCAATGAGCAGTTCTTC.

The chain has TRBV5-1 and TRBJ2-1; D is unclear. The V gene lost 1 base and the J gene lost 4 bases, with 12 bases spanning the gap. Germline loops: CDR1 SGHRS, CDR2 YFSETQ. CDR3 length equals 15 residues. The CDR3 DNA sequence: TGCGCCAGCAGCTTGTTCCGAGAGGCTTACAATGAGCAGTTCTTC. This codes for CASSLFREAYNEQFF.

This chain joins TRBV4-2 and TRBJ2-3; 11 bases align to TRBD2. V shed 0 bases and J 8 bases; nucleotides not matched to a gene: 16. The CDR3 sequence is 19 residues long. CDR1 and CDR2 (germline): LGHNA, YNFKEQ. CDR3 amino acids: CASSQDGSSGGRERGTQYF. In nucleotides, the CDR3 is TGTGCCAGCAGCCAAGATGGGTCTAGCGGGGGGCGAGAAAGGGGTACGCAGTATTTT.

A single count supports this clone. V and J are TRBV5-8 and TRBJ2-3; TRBD1 agrees at 7 bases. This CDR3 contains 19 residues. Germline V gene lookup returns CDR1 SGHTS and CDR2 YDEGEE. With V trimmed by 3 bases and J by 1 base, 17 bases remained unmatched. The CDR3 protein is CASSSGTDTGAMGTDTQYF. CDR3 DNA sequence: TGTGCCAGCAGCTCCGGGACAGATACAGGGGCAATGGGCACAGATACGCAGTATTTT.

The gene calls are TRBV5-1 and TRBJ2-5, with a weak D call TRBD2 (5 bases). CDR1 and CDR2 from the germline V gene are SGHRS and YFSETQ. Trimming shortened V by 0 bases and J by 2 bases, and 8 bases separated the two germline ends. The CDR3 loop spans 14 amino acids. In DNA, the CDR3 is TGCGCCAGCAGCTTGGCTCCGGGGCAAGAGACCCAGTACTTC. Its translation: CASSLAPGQETQYF.

This rearrangement joins TRBV7-8 to TRBJ2-7, with TRBD2 as a possible D gene (6 bases). Germline CDR1 reads SGHVS; CDR2 reads FQNEAQ. The CDR3 is 14 residues long. Trimming took 5 bases from V and 4 from J, leaving 15 bases between them. The CDR3 DNA reads TGTGCCAGCAGCCCCGGAGCCGGGAGATACGAGCAGTACTTC. This codes for CASSPGAGRYEQYF.